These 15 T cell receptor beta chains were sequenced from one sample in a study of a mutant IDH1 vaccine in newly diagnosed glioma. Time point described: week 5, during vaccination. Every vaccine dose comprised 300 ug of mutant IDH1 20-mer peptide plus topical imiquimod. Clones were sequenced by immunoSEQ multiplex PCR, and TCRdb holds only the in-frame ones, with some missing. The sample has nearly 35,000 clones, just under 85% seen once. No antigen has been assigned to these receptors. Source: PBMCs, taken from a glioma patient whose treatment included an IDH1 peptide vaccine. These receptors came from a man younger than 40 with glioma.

The CDR3 reads CASSKITGLGEKLFF. The CDR3 DNA follows: TGTGCCAGCTCGAAAATCACGGGGTTGGGTGAAAAACTGTTTTTT. This chain uses TRBV6-5 with TRBJ1-4; unclear D gene. Germline V gene lookup returns CDR1 MNHEY and CDR2 SVGAGI. The CDR3 has 15 residues. V was clipped by 8 bases and J by 7 bases, with 20 bases between them.

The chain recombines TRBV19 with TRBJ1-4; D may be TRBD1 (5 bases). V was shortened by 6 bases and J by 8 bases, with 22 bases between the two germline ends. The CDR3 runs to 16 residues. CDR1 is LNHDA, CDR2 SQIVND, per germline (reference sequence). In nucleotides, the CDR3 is TGTGCCAGTAGCCGAATAGGCCCGGGGACGGGGGAAAAACTGTTTTTT. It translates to CASSRIGPGTGEKLFF. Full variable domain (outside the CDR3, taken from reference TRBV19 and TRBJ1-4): DGGITQSPKYLFRKEGQNVTLSCEQNLNHDAMYWYRQDPGQGLRLIYYSQIVNDFQKGDIAEGYSVSREKKESFPLTVTSAQKNPTAFYLCASSRIGPGTGEKLFFGSGTQLSVL.

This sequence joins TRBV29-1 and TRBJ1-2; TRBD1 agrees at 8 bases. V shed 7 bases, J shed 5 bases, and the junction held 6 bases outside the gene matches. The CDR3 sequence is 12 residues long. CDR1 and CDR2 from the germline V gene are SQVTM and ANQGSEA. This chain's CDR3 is CSARQGRYGYTF. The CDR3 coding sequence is TGCAGCGCCCGACAGGGGAGGTATGGCTACACCTTC.

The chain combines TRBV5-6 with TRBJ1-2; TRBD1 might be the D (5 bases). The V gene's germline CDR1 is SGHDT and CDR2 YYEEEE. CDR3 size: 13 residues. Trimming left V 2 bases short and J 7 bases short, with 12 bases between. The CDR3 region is CASSLSPGFGYTF. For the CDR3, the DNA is TGTGCCAGCAGCTTATCACCAGGGTTTGGCTACACCTTC.

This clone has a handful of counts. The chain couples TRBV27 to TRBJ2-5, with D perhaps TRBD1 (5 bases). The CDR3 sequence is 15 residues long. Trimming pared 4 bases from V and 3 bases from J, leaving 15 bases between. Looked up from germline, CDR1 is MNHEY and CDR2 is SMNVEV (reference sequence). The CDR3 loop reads CASSSIGQGEETQYF. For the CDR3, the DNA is TGTGCCAGCAGTTCCATAGGGCAGGGTGAAGAGACCCAGTACTTC.

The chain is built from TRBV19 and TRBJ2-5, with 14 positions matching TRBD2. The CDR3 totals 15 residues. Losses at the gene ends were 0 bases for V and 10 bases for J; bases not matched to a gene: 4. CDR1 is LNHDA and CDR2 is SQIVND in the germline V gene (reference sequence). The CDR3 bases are TGTGCCAGTAGTATAGACCGACTAGCGGGAGGGAACCAGTACTTC. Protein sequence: CASSIDRLAGGNQYF.

The CDR3 sequence is CAWTGETYEQYF. The DNA of the CDR3 is TGTGCCTGGACAGGGGAAACCTACGAGCAGTACTTC. This sequence joins TRBV30 and TRBJ2-7, with D perhaps matching TRBD1 (6 bases). Germline V gene lookup returns CDR1 GTSNPN and CDR2 SVGIG (reference sequence). V was shortened by 4 bases and J by 2 bases, with 9 bases between the two germline ends. The CDR3 is 12 amino acids.

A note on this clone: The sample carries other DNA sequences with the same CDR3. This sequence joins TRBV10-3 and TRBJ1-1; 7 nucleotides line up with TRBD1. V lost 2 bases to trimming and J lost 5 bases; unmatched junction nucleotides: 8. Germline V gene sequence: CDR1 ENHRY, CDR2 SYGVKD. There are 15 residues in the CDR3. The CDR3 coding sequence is TGTGCCATCAGTGAGCACAGGGGACAAAGAACTGAAGCTTTCTTT. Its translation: CAISEHRGQRTEAFF.

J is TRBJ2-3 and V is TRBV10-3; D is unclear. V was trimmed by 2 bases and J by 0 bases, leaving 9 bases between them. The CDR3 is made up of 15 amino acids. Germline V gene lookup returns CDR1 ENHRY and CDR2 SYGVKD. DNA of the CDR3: TGTGCCATCAGTGAGGGCTCCCCTAGCACAGATACGCAGTATTTT. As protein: CAISEGSPSTDTQYF.

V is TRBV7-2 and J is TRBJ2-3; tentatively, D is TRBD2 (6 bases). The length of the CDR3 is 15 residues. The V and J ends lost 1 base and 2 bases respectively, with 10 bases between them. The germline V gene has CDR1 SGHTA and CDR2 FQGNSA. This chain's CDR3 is CASSLGDSNTDTQYF. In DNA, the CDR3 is TGTGCCAGCAGCTTAGGGGACTCCAACACAGATACGCAGTATTTT.

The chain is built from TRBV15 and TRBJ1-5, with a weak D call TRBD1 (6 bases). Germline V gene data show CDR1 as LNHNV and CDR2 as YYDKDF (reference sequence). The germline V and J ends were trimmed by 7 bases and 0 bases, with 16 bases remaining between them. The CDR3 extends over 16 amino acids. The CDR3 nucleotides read TGTGCCACCACCCCACAGGGATTTATTAGCAATCAGCCCCAGCATTTT. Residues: CATTPQGFISNQPQHF.

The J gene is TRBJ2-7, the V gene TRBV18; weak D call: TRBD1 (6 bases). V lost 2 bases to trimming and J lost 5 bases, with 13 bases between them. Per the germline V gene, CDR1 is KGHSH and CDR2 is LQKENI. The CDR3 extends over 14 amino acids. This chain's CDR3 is CASSPFTGSHEQYF. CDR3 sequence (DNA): TGTGCCAGCTCACCATTCACAGGGAGCCACGAGCAGTACTTC.

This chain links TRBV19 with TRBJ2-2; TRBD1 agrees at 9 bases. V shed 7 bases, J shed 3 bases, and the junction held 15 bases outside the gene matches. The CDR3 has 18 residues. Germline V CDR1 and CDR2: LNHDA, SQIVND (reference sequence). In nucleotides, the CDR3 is TGTGCCAGTACTATCGGGGGAGGGACAGGGAGTGACACCGGGGAGCTGTTTTTT. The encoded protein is CASTIGGGTGSDTGELFF. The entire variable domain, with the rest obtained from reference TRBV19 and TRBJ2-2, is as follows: DGGITQSPKYLFRKEGQNVTLSCEQNLNHDAMYWYRQDPGQGLRLIYYSQIVNDFQKGDIAEGYSVSREKKESFPLTVTSAQKNPTAFYLCASTIGGGTGSDTGELFFGEGSRLTVL.

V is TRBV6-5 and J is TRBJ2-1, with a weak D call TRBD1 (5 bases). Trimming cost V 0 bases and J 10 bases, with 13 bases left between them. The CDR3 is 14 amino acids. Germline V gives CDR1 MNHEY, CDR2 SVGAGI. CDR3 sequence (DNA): TGTGCCAGCAGTTACTCGAATGGGGCACGGGAGCAGTTCTTC. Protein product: CASSYSNGAREQFF.

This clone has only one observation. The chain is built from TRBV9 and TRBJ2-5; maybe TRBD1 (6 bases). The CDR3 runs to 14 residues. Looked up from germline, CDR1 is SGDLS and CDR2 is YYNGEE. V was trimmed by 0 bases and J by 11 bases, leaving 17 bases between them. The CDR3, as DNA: TGTGCCAGCAGCGTAGAACCAGGGGTTGCGGATCAGTACTTC. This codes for CASSVEPGVADQYF.